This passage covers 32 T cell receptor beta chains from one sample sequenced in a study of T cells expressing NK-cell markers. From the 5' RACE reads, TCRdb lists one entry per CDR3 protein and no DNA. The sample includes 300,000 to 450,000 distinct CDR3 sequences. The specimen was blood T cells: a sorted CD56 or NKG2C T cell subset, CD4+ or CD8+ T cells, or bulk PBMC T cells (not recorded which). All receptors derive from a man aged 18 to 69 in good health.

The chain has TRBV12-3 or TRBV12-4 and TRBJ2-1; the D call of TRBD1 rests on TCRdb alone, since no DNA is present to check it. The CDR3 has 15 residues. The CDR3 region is CASSRGHSSYNEQFF.

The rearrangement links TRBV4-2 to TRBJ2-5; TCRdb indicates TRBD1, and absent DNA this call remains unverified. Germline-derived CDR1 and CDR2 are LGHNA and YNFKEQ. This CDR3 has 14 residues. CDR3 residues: CASSQDSLQGTQYF.

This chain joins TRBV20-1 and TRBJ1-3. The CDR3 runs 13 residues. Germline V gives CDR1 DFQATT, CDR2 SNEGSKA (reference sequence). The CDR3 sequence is CSARDHRRGTIYF.

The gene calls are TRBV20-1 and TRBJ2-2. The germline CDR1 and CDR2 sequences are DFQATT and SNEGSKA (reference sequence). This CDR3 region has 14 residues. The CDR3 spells CSATSPANTGELFF.

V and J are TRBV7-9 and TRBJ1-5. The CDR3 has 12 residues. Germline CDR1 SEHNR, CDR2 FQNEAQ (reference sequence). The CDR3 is CASSLDFGAQHF. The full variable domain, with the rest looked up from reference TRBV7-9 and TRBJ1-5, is DTGVSQNPRHKITKRGQNVTFRCDPISEHNRLYWYRQTLGQGPEFLTYFQNEAQLEKSRLLSDRFSAERPKGSFSTLEIQRTEQGDSAMYLCASSLDFGAQHFGDGTRLSIL.

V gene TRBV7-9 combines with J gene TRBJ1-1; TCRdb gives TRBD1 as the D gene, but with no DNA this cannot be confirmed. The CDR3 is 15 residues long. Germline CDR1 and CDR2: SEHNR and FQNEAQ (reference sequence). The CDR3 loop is CASSPRDPSAPEAFF.

CDR3 protein: CASSLAPSGGAQDTQYF. This sequence joins TRBV7-2 and TRBJ2-3; the TRBD2 assignment by TCRdb is unverifiable without DNA. CDR1 is SGHTA, CDR2 FQGNSA, per germline. The CDR3 loop spans 17 amino acids.

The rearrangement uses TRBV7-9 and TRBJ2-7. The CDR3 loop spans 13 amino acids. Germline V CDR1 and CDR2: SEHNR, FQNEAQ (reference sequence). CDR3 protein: CASSLVTPYEQYF.

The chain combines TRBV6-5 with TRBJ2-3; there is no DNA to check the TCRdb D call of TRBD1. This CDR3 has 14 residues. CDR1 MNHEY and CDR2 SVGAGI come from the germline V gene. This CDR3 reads CAAFKRPGTDTQYF.

The CDR3 spells CASSFSTSATWRAGGGETQYF. The chain recombines TRBV11-1 with TRBJ2-5; there is no DNA to check the TCRdb D call of TRBD2. The length of the CDR3 is 21 residues. The V gene's germline CDR1 is SGHAT and CDR2 FQDESV (reference sequence).

The CDR3 sequence is CSARTSGGAIDTQYF. The rearrangement joins TRBV20-1 to TRBJ2-3; TCRdb reports TRBD2, a call that lacks DNA to check it against. This CDR3 contains 15 residues. The germline CDR1 and CDR2 sequences are DFQATT and SNEGSKA (reference sequence).

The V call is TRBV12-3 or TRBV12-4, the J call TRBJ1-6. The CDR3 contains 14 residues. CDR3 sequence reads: CASGVQAYNSPLHF.

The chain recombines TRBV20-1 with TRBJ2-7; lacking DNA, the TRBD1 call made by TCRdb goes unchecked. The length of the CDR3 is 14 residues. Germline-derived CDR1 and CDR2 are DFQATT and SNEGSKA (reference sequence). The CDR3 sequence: CSVSWTGGSYEQYF.

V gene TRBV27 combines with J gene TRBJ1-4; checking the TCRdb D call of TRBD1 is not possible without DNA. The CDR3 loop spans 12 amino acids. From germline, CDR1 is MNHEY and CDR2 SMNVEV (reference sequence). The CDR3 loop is CASGQVAEKLFF. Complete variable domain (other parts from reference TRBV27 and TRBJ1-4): EAQVTQNPRYLITVTGKKLTVTCSQNMNHEYMSWYRQDPGLGLRQIYYSMNVEVTDKGDVPEGYKVSRKEKRNFPLILESPSPNQTSLYFCASGQVAEKLFFGSGTQLSVL.

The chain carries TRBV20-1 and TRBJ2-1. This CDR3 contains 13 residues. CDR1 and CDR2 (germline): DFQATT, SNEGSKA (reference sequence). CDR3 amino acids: CSAPRTATGEQFF.

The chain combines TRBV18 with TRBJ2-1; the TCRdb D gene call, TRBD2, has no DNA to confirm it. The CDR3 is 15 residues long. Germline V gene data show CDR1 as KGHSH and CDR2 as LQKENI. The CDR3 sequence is CASSAGGGALDEQFF.

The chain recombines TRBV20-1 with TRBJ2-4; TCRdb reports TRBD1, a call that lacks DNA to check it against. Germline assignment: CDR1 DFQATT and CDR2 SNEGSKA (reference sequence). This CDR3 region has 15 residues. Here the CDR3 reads CSARRPGGGKNIQYF.

CDR3 amino acids: CASSPRTALYGYTF. The J gene is TRBJ1-2, the V gene TRBV7-9; absent DNA, TCRdb's TRBD1 call cannot be checked. The V gene's germline CDR1 is SEHNR and CDR2 FQNEAQ (reference sequence). The CDR3 covers 14 residues. Using reference TRBV7-9 and TRBJ1-2 for the parts outside the CDR3, the full variable domain is DTGVSQNPRHKITKRGQNVTFRCDPISEHNRLYWYRQTLGQGPEFLTYFQNEAQLEKSRLLSDRFSAERPKGSFSTLEIQRTEQGDSAMYLCASSPRTALYGYTFGSGTRLTVV.

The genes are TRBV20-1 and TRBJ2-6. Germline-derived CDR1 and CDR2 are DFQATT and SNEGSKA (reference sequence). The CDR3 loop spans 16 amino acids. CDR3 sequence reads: CSARDLQGSGANVLTF.

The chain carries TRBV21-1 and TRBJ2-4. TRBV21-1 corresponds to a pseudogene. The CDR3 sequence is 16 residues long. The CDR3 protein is CASSKCKELAKNIQYF.

The CDR3 spells CSARHRVGADTQYF. V usage is TRBV20-1 and J usage is TRBJ2-3; TCRdb gives TRBD1 as the D gene, but with no DNA this cannot be confirmed. Germline loops: CDR1 DFQATT, CDR2 SNEGSKA (reference sequence). The CDR3 consists of 14 residues.

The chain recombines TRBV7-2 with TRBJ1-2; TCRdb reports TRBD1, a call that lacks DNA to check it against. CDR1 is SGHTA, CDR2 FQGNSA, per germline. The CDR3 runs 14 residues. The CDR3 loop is CASNLTPGNYGYTF.

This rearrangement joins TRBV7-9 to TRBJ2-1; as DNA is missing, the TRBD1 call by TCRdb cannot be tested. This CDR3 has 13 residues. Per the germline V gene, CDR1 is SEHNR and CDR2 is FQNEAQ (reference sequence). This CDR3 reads CASSLVGGNEQFF.

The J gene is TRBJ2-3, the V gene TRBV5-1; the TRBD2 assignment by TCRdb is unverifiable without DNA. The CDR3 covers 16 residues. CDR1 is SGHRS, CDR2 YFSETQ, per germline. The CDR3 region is CASSLGRGGWTDTQYF.

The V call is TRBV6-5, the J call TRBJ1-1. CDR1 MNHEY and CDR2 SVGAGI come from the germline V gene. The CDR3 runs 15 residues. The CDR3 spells CASSYSRQMNTEAFF.

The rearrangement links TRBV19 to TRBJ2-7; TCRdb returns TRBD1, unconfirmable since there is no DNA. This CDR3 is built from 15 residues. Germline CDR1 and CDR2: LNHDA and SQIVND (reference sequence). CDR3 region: CASSKSGTASYEQYF.

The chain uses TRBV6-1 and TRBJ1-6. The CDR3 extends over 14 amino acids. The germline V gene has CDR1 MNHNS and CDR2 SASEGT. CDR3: CASRTQHYNSPLHF.

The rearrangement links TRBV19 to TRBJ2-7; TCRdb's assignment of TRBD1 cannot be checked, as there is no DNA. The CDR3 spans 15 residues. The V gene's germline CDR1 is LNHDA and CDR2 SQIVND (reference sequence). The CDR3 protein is CASRSVTGAAYEQYF.

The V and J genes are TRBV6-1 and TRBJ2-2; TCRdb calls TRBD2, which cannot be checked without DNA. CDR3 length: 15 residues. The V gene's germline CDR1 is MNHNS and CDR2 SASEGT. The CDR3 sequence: CASRESGGYTGELFF.

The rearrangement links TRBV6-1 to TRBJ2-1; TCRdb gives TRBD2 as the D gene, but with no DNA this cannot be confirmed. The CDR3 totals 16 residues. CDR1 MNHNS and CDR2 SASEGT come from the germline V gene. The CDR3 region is CASRTGASGGVYKQFF.

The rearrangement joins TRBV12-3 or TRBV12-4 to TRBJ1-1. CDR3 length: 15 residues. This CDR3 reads CASSLRAGDNTEAFF.

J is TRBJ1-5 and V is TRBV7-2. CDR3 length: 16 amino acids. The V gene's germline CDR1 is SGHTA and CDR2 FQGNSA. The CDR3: CASSRPGDSSDGAQHF.